This T cell receptor (beta chain) was identified in a study of cytomegalovirus exposure and HLA in healthy donors. Turning to the study itself: The roughly 120 validation repertoires, a later analysis reported, used the same platform as the 600 to 700 first-cohort repertoires.

On this clone: Its target is unknown.

Regarding the study as a whole: Subsequent analysis found a tendency for first-cohort TCR clusters to co-occur within the approximately 130 validation repertoires. Reports showed the classifier diagnosing cytomegalovirus status with high specificity and sensitivity.

Germline CDR1 reads DFQATT; CDR2 reads SNEGSKA (reference sequence). The CDR3 sequence is 11 residues long. With 6 bases removed from V and 3 bases from J, the gap between germline ends came to 7 bases. Repertoires were generated with immunoSEQ multiplex PCR, while TCRdb's copy carries only in-frame clones and drops some. The sample has about 60,000 clones; approximately 96% are singletons. Donors were drawn from the approximately 130-subject validation cohort, separate from the approximately 700-subject first cohort. The sample was PBMCs. The J gene is TRBJ2-3, the V gene TRBV20-1; D is unresolved. This TCR came from a man aged 18 to 30 in good health and CMV-seronegative. The CDR3 nucleotides are TGCAGTGCGACCAGGACAGATACGCAGTATTTT. Translation: CSATRTDTQYF.